Shown below are 8 T cell receptor beta chains from a single sample sequenced in a study of T cells in Graves' hyperthyroidism and ophthalmopathy. RNA transcripts served as the template for amplifying TCR beta CDR3 regions. The TCR CDR3 was amplified in a first-round RT-PCR using the HTBI primer set. TCRdb processed the multiplex PCR reads anew with MiXCR; each CDR3 protein has one entry. The top ten hold under 30% of the sample, which has fewer than 400,000 distinct CDR3 sequences, more than 12% seen once. Sequenced input: blood. The receptors derive from a man aged 45 to 65 with Graves' ophthalmopathy.

This chain uses TRBV7-2 with TRBJ2-5, with 9 bases identical to TRBD2. After removal of 7 bases from V and 4 bases from J, the junction contained 10 bases not matched to a gene. Germline CDR1 is SGHTA and CDR2 is FQGNSA. CDR3 length equals 15 residues. Here the CDR3 reads CASTVGLAPGETQYF. The CDR3 region has the DNA TGTGCCAGCACGGTCGGACTAGCGCCCGGAGAGACCCAGTACTTC.

This clonotype was counted many times. This chain connects TRBV11-2 to TRBJ1-2; D possibly corresponds to TRBD1 (5 bases). This CDR3 is 15 amino acids long. Germline V lookup: CDR1 SGHAT, CDR2 FQNNGV. V lost 0 bases and J 4 bases, leaving 12 bases between the germline ends. Written as DNA, the CDR3 is TGTGCCAGCAGCTTAGATATCAGGGCTCCCTATGGCTACACCTTC. Residues: CASSLDIRAPYGYTF.

Many counts were recorded for this clonotype. One end of the junction varies from germline; a read error may be responsible. This sequence joins TRBV5-1 and TRBJ2-7, with 7 bases fitting TRBD1. The CDR3 has 14 residues. Germline lookup yields CDR1 SGHRS and CDR2 YFSETQ. CDR3 sequence (DNA): TGCGCCAGCAGCCAGTGGGACAGCTCCTACGAGCAGCACTTC. Amino acid sequence: CASSQWDSSYEQHF. Full variable domain (rest looked up from reference TRBV5-1 and TRBJ2-7): KAGVTQTPRYLIKTRGQQVTLSCSPISGHRSVSWYQQTPGQGLQFLFEYFSETQRNKGNFPGRFSGRQFSNSRSEMNVSTLELGDSALYLCASSQWDSSYEQHFGPGTRLTVT.

This clonotype was detected many times. The genes are TRBV7-9 and TRBJ2-5, with D perhaps TRBD1 or TRBD2 (5 bases each). V was cut by 5 bases and J by 8 bases, with 12 bases left in between. Per the germline V gene, CDR1 is SEHNR and CDR2 is FQNEAQ (reference sequence). CDR3 length: 12 residues. This CDR3 is CASSIGTPTQYF. The CDR3 coding sequence is TGTGCCAGCAGCATCGGGACCCCCACCCAGTACTTC.

This clonotype was counted ten times or more. The gene calls are TRBV7-8 and TRBJ2-1, with TRBD2 identical over 14 bases. The germline CDR1 and CDR2 sequences are SGHVS and FQNEAQ. The CDR3 is 21 amino acids. V gave up 5 bases and J gave up 6 bases; unmatched junction bases: 21. The CDR3: CASSARGPGLAGEGASNEQFF. DNA for the CDR3: TGTGCCAGCAGCGCAAGGGGTCCGGGACTAGCGGGAGAGGGGGCTTCCAATGAGCAGTTCTTC.

This clonotype was detected only a few times. The chain is built from TRBV5-1 and TRBJ1-2; no firm D call. CDR1 SGHRS and CDR2 YFSETQ come from the germline V gene. The CDR3 is 14 amino acids. Trimming shortened V by 1 base and J by 6 bases, and 13 bases separated the two germline ends. The CDR3 region has the DNA TGCGCCAGCAGCTTGTCTGGGCCTAATGATGGCTACACCTTC. Amino acid sequence: CASSLSGPNDGYTF.

This clonotype came up many times. J is TRBJ2-2 and V is TRBV7-3; 8 positions agree with TRBD2. This CDR3 is 16 amino acids long. CDR1 SGHTA and CDR2 FQGTGA come from the germline V gene. V was clipped by 2 bases and J by 6 bases; unmatched bases: 8. DNA of the CDR3: TGTGCCAGCAGCTTAGATTCGGGACTAGGAGCCGGGGAGCTGTTTTTT. Its protein is CASSLDSGLGAGELFF. The full variable domain, completed using reference TRBV7-3 and TRBJ2-2, is GAGVSQTPSNKVTEKGKYVELRCDPISGHTALYWYRQSLGQGPEFLIYFQGTGAADDSGLPNDRFFAVRPEGSVSTLKIQRTERGDSAVYLCASSLDSGLGAGELFFGEGSRLTVL.

The chain employs TRBV30 and TRBJ2-7, with D hard to call. The ends were cut back, 0 bases at V and 4 bases at J, with 22 bases in the middle. Per germline, CDR1 GTSNPN and CDR2 SVGIG (reference sequence). The CDR3 extends over 17 amino acids. The CDR3 region is CAWSVKGARSQPYEQYF. The CDR3 DNA is TGTGCCTGGAGTGTAAAAGGAGCTCGTTCCCAGCCTTACGAGCAGTACTTC.